This note documents a single T cell receptor (beta chain) sequence. What it binds is unknown. Sequence at one end of the junction differs from germline and may be a read error. This record belongs to a study of blood T cells in healthy people across ages. For the study at large: Template switching caught about one barcoded beta molecule for each two T cells.

Study-level results: TCR beta diversity per million T cells fell roughly linearly with age.

For the second PCR, which ran for about 7 to 11 cycles, a sample-barcoded 5' primer and a J-beta primer mix were used. From the 5' RACE reads, TCRdb called clonotypes with MiXCR, one entry per CDR3 protein. The sample lists nearly 800,000 distinct CDR3 sequences, roughly 56% seen once, with roughly 24% in the top ten. The germline V gene encodes CDR1 LGHDT and CDR2 YNNKEL (reference sequence). The CDR3 covers 16 residues. Per sample, a minimum of 6 million PBMCs were isolated. The sequenced material came from blood. The chain recombines TRBV3-1 with TRBJ2-5, with D possibly being TRBD1 or TRBD2 (7 bases each). The sequence was collected from a man aged 35-49 years in good health. The DNA of the CDR3 is TGTGCCAGCAGCCAACCGCGGGGAGGGGGCCAAGAGACCCCGTACTTC. This gives the protein CASSQPRGGGQETPYF.